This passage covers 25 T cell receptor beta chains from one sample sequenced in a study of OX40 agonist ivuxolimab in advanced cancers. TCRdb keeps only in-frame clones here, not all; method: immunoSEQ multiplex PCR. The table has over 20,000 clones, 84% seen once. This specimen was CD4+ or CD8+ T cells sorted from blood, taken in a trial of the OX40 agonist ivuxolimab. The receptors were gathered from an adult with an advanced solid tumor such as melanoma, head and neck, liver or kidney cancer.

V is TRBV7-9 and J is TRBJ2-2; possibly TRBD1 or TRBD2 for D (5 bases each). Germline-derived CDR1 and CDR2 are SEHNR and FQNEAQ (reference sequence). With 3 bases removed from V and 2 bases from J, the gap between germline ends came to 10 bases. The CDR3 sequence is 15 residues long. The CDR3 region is CASSFRDLNTGELFF. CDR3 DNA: TGTGCCAGCAGCTTCCGGGACCTCAACACCGGGGAGCTGTTTTTT.

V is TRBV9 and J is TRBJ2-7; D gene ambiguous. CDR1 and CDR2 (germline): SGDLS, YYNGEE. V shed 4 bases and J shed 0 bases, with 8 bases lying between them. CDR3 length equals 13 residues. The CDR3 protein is CASSSPSSYEQYF. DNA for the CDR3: TGTGCCAGCAGCTCTCCGAGCTCCTACGAGCAGTACTTC.

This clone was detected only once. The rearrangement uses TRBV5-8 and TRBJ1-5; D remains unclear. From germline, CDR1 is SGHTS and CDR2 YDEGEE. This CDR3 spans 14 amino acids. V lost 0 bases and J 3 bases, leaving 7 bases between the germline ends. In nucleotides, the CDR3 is TGTGCCAGCAGCTTGGGAGGCCTCAATCAGCCCCAGCATTTT. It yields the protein CASSLGGLNQPQHF.

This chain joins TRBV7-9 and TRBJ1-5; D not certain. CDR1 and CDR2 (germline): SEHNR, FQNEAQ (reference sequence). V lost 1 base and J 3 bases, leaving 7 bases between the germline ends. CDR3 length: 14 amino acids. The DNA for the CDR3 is TGTGCCAGCAGCTTAGAGGGCTTCAATCAGCCCCAGCATTTT. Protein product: CASSLEGFNQPQHF.

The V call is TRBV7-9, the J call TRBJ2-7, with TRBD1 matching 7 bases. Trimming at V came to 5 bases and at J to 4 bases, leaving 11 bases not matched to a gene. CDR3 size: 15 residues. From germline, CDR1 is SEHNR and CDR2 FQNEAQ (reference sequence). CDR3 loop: CASSESLTGLYEQYF. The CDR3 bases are TGTGCCAGCAGCGAGAGTTTGACAGGGCTATACGAGCAGTACTTC.

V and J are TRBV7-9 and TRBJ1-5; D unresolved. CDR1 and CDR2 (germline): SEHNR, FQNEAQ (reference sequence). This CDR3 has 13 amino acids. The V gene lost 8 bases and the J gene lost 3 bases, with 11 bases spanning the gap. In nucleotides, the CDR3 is TGTGCCAGCGCGAGGTCGGCCAATCAGCCCCAGCATTTT. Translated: CASARSANQPQHF.

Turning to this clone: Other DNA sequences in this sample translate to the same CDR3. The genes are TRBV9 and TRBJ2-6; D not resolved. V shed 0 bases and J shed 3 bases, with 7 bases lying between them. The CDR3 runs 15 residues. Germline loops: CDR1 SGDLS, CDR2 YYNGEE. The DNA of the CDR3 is TGTGCCAGCAGCGTAGGGGGTCGTGGGGCCAACGTCCTGACTTTC. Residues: CASSVGGRGANVLTF.

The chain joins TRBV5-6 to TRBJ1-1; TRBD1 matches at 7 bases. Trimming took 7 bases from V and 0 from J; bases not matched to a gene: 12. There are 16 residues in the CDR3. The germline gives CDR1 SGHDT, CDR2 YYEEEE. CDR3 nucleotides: TGTGCCAGCGGAATTCAGGGGGGAGATCTGAACACTGAAGCTTTCTTT. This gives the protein CASGIQGGDLNTEAFF.

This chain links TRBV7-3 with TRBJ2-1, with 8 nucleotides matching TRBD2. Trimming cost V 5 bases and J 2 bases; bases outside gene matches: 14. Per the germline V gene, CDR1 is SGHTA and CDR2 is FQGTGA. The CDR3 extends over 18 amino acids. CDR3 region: CASSPEWSGSTPYNEQFF. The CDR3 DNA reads TGTGCCAGCAGCCCCGAGTGGAGCGGGAGCACCCCCTACAATGAGCAGTTCTTC.

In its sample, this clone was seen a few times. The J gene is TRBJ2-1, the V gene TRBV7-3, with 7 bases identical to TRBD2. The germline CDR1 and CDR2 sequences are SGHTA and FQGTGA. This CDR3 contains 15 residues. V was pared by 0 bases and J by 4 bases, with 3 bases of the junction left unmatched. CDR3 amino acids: CASSLTAGDYNEQFF. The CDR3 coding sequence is TGTGCCAGCAGCTTAACGGCGGGAGATTACAATGAGCAGTTCTTC.

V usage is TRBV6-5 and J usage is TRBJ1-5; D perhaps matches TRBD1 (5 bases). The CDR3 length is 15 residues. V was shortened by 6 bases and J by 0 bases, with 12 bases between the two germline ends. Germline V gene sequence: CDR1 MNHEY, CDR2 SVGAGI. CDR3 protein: CASRRDLYSNQPQHF. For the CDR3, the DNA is TGTGCCAGCAGACGGGACCTATATAGCAATCAGCCCCAGCATTTT.

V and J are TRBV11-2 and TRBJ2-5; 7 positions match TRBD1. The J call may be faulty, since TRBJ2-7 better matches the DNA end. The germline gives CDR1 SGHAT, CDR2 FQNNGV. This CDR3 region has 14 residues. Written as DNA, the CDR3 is TGTGCCAGCAGCTTAGGTCAGGGGGCCTACGAGCAGTACTTC. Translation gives CASSLGQGAYEQYF.

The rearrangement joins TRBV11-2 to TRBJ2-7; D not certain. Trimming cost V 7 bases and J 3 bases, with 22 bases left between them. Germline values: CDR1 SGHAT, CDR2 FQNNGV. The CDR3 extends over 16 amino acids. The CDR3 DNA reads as TGTGCCAGCACCGATACGGAGCTGAGACCGGGCTACGAGCAGTACTTC. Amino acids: CASTDTELRPGYEQYF.

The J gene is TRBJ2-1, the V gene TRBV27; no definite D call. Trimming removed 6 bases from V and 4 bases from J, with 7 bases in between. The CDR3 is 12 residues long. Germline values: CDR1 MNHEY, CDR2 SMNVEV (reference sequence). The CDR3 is CASRAGYNEQFF. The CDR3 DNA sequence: TGTGCCAGCAGGGCCGGTTACAATGAGCAGTTCTTC.

As DNA, the CDR3 is TGTGCCAGTAGTATGCCTCCGGGGACTAGCGGAATCAGCACAGATACGCAGTATTTT. Translated, it gives CASSMPPGTSGISTDTQYF. The V gene is TRBV19, the J gene TRBJ2-3; 11 bases map to TRBD2. The CDR3 has 19 residues. Per the germline V gene, CDR1 is LNHDA and CDR2 is SQIVND (reference sequence). Trimming at V came to 3 bases and at J to 0 bases, leaving 11 bases not matched to a gene.

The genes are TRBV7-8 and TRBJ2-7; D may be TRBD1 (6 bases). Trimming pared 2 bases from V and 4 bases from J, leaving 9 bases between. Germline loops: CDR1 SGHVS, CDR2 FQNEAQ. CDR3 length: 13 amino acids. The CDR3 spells CASSLLGAYEQYF. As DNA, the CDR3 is TGTGCCAGCAGCTTACTGGGGGCATACGAGCAGTACTTC.

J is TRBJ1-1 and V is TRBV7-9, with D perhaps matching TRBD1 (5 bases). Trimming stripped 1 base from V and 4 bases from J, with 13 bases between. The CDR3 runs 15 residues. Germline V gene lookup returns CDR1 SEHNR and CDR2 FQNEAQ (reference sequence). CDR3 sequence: CASSLGWQGSTEAFF. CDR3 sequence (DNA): TGTGCCAGCAGCTTAGGGTGGCAGGGCAGCACTGAAGCTTTCTTT.

In DNA form, the CDR3 reads TGTGCCAGCAGACGCGGGGGGCATCAGCCCCAGCATTTT. Amino acid sequence: CASRRGGHQPQHF. The chain combines TRBV6-6 with TRBJ1-5; D may be TRBD1 (6 bases). The CDR3 has 13 residues. Germline loops: CDR1 MNHNY, CDR2 SVGAGI (reference sequence). Trimming stripped 6 bases from V and 5 bases from J, with 11 bases between.

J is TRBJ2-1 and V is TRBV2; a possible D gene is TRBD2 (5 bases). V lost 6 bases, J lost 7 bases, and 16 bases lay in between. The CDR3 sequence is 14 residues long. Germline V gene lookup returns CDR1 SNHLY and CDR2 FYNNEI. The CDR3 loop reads CASRVEGLGNEQFF. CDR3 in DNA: TGTGCCAGCAGGGTCGAGGGCCTGGGTAATGAGCAGTTCTTC.

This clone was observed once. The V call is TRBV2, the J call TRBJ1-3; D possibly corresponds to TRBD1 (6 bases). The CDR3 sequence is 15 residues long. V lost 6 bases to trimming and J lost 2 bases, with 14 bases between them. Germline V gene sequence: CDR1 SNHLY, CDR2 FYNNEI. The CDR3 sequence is CASSVRGGTGNTIYF. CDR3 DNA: TGTGCCAGCAGCGTTCGCGGGGGCACTGGAAACACCATATATTTT.

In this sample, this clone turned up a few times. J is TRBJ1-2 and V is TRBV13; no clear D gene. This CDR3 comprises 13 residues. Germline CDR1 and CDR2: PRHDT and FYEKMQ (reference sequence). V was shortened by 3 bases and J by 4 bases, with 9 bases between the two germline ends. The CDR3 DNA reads TGTGCCAGCAGCTTCGGGCTAGGCTATGGCTACACCTTC. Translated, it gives CASSFGLGYGYTF.

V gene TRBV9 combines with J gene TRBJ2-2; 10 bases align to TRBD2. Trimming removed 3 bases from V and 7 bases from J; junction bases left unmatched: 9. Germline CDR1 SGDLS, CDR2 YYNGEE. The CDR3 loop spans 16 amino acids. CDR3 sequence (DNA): TGTGCCAGCAGCGGCCTAGCGGGAGACTTGAGCGGGGAGCTGTTTTTT. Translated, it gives CASSGLAGDLSGELFF. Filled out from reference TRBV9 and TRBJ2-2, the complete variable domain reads DSGVTQTPKHLITATGQRVTLRCSPRSGDLSVYWYQQSLDQGLQFLIQYYNGEERAKGNILERFSAQQFPDLHSELNLSSLELGDSALYFCASSGLAGDLSGELFFGEGSRLTVL.

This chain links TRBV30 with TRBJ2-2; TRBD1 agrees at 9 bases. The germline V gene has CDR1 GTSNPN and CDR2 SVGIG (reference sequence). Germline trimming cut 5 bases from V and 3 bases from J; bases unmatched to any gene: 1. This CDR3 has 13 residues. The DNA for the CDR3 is TGTGCCTGGGGGACAGGGTACACCGGGGAGCTGTTTTTT. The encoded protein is CAWGTGYTGELFF.

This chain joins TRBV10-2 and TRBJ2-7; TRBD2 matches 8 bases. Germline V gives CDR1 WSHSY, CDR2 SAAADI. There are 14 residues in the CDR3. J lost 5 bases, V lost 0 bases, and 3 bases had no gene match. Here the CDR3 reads CASSESKTSDEQYF. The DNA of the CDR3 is TGCGCCAGCAGTGAGTCGAAGACTAGCGACGAGCAGTACTTC.

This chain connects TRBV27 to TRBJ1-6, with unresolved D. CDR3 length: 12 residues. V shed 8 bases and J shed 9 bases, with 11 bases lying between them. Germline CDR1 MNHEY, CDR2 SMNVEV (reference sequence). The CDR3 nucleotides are TGTGCCAGCGCCAATAGCGGTTCACCCCTCCACTTT. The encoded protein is CASANSGSPLHF.